A selection of T cell receptor beta chains follows, all from one sample in a study of T cell changes during pregnancy in multiple sclerosis. The table came from immunoSEQ multiplex PCR; TCRdb's copy has only in-frame clones and leaves some out. The repertoire includes roughly 46,000 clones, around 93% of them detected once, and 4% to 5.5% sits in the top ten. The sample was CD8+ T cells from peripheral blood mononuclear cells, taken in the first trimester of pregnancy. The receptors stem from a female donor with multiple sclerosis, enrolled in a pregnancy study. Both conserved end residues are part of each CDR3. D genes are given only for firm matches. Some rows have no size entry. The others give once, few or many, or a class for an expanded clone.

V gene: TRBV6-5; J gene: TRBJ2-3; clone size: NA; D gene: NA; CDR3 DNA: TGTGCCAGCAGTTACTCGAACTTACAGAGCACAGATACGCAGTATTTT; CDR3 protein: CASSYSNLQSTDTQYF
V gene: TRBV6-6; J gene: TRBJ1-4; clone size: once; D gene: NA; CDR3 DNA: TGTGCCAGCAGTTACTTGCCTACGGGGGAAAAACTGTTTTTT; CDR3 protein: CASSYLPTGEKLFF
V gene: TRBV27; J gene: TRBJ2-2; clone size: NA; D gene: TRBD1; CDR3 DNA: TGTGCCAGCAGTTTAGGCCCGACAGGGCTGAACACCGGGGAGCTGTTTTTT; CDR3 protein: CASSLGPTGLNTGELFF
V gene: TRBV5-4; J gene: TRBJ2-1; clone size: NA; D gene: NA; CDR3 DNA: TGTGCCAGCAGGCCCGACAGTTACAATGAGCAGTTCTTC; CDR3 protein: CASRPDSYNEQFF
V gene: TRBV27; J gene: TRBJ2-1; clone size: NA; D gene: TRBD2; CDR3 DNA: TGTGCCAGCAGTCCTCAACTAGCGGGACCCCTCAATGAGCAGTTCTTC; CDR3 protein: CASSPQLAGPLNEQFF
V gene: TRBV6-6; J gene: TRBJ2-1; clone size: NA; D gene: TRBD1; CDR3 DNA: TGTGCCAGCAGCACGACAGGGGGGTACAATGAGCAGTTCTTC; CDR3 protein: CASSTTGGYNEQFF
V gene: TRBV13; J gene: TRBJ1-6; clone size: NA; D gene: NA; CDR3 DNA: TGTGCCAGCAGCTTAGGAGAGGACTATCCCCTCCACTTT; CDR3 protein: CASSLGEDYPLHF
V gene: TRBV11-2; J gene: TRBJ1-3; clone size: NA; D gene: TRBD1; CDR3 DNA: TGTGCCAGCAGCTCACCATTCGACAGGGGATCATTCTCTGGAAACACCATATATTTT; CDR3 protein: CASSSPFDRGSFSGNTIYF
V gene: TRBV13; J gene: TRBJ2-5; clone size: NA; D gene: NA; CDR3 DNA: TGTGCCAGCAGCTCCGACAGGCAAGAGACCCAGTACTTC; CDR3 protein: CASSSDRQETQYF
V gene: TRBV19; J gene: TRBJ2-7; clone size: NA; D gene: TRBD1; CDR3 DNA: TGTGCCAGTAGTATGGGGACAGGGCCATACGAGCAGTACTTC; CDR3 protein: CASSMGTGPYEQYF
V gene: TRBV19; J gene: TRBJ1-1; clone size: NA; D gene: NA; CDR3 DNA: TGTGCCAGTAGTTCCACCAAGGGAGGGACGAACACTGAAGCTTTCTTT; CDR3 protein: CASSSTKGGTNTEAFF
V gene: TRBV19; J gene: TRBJ1-1; clone size: NA; D gene: NA; CDR3 DNA: TGTGCCAGTAGTATAGGTAATAGGAGGACAGAAAAGAACACTGAAGCTTTCTTT; CDR3 protein: CASSIGNRRTEKNTEAFF
V gene: TRBV6-4; J gene: TRBJ2-1; clone size: many; D gene: NA; CDR3 DNA: TGTGCCAGCAGTTCCTCGGTGGAGACCGATGAGCAGTTCTTC; CDR3 protein: CASSSSVETDEQFF
V gene: TRBV29-1; J gene: TRBJ1-1; clone size: NA; D gene: TRBD1; CDR3 DNA: TGCAGCGTCACCCCCCGGGACAGCGGCACTGAAGCTTTCTTT; CDR3 protein: CSVTPRDSGTEAFF
V gene: TRBV5-1; J gene: TRBJ2-3; clone size: NA; D gene: NA; CDR3 DNA: TGCGCCAGCAGCTTGGGACTAGGGGAGACGCCAGATACGCAGTATTTT; CDR3 protein: CASSLGLGETPDTQYF
V gene: TRBV2; J gene: TRBJ1-5; clone size: NA; D gene: NA; CDR3 DNA: TGTGCCAGCAGTGTGGGGCAGGGTTCTAATCAGCCCCAGCATTTT; CDR3 protein: CASSVGQGSNQPQHF
V gene: TRBV7-9; J gene: TRBJ2-5; clone size: NA; D gene: TRBD2; CDR3 DNA: TGTGCCAGCAGTTCACCCTTAGCGGGAGGGGGGGAGACCCAGTACTTC; CDR3 protein: CASSSPLAGGGETQYF
V gene: TRBV4-1; J gene: TRBJ2-1; clone size: NA; D gene: NA; CDR3 DNA: TGCGCCAGCAGCCAAGACAGGGGATACAATGAGCAGTTCTTC; CDR3 protein: CASSQDRGYNEQFF
V gene: TRBV9; J gene: TRBJ2-7; clone size: NA; D gene: NA; CDR3 DNA: TGTGCCAGCAGCGTAGATGGGGACAACTCCTACGAGCAGTACTTC; CDR3 protein: CASSVDGDNSYEQYF
V gene: TRBV7-9; J gene: TRBJ1-2; clone size: NA; D gene: NA; CDR3 DNA: TGTGCCAGCAGTCAACAGGTGATCTATGGCTACACCTTC; CDR3 protein: CASSQQVIYGYTF
V gene: TRBV5-4; J gene: TRBJ1-2; clone size: NA; D gene: NA; CDR3 DNA: TGTGCCAGCAGCTTGGGGCAGTACTATGGCTACACCTTC; CDR3 protein: CASSLGQYYGYTF
V gene: TRBV7-9; J gene: TRBJ2-3; clone size: NA; D gene: TRBD2; CDR3 DNA: TGTGCCAGCACCTACCCGGCTAGCGGGAGGGCCGGGACAGATACGCAGTATTTT; CDR3 protein: CASTYPASGRAGTDTQYF
V gene: TRBV4-1; J gene: TRBJ2-2; clone size: NA; D gene: NA; CDR3 DNA: TGCGCCAGCAGCCGAACACTAGTGGCCGGGGAGCTGTTTTTT; CDR3 protein: CASSRTLVAGELFF
V gene: TRBV7-2; J gene: TRBJ2-6; clone size: NA; D gene: NA; CDR3 DNA: TGTGCCAGCAGCTTAAACAGGGCGGGGGCCGACGTCCTGACTTTC; CDR3 protein: CASSLNRAGADVLTF
V gene: TRBV30; J gene: TRBJ1-2; clone size: NA; D gene: NA; CDR3 DNA: TGTGCCTGGAGGACAGGAATTTATGGCTACACCTTC; CDR3 protein: CAWRTGIYGYTF
V gene: TRBV18; J gene: TRBJ2-7; clone size: once; D gene: NA; CDR3 DNA: TGTGCCAGCTCACCAGGGTACAGTACCTACGAGCAGTACTTC; CDR3 protein: CASSPGYSTYEQYF
V gene: TRBV5-1; J gene: TRBJ2-7; clone size: NA; D gene: TRBD1; CDR3 DNA: TGCGCCAGCAGCTCCAACTTGGGACAGTCCTACGAGCAGTACTTC; CDR3 protein: CASSSNLGQSYEQYF
V gene: TRBV2; J gene: TRBJ2-7; clone size: NA; D gene: TRBD2; CDR3 DNA: TGTGCCAGCCACTCTAGCGGGAGGGCCGTTCCCGAGCAGTACTTC; CDR3 protein: CASHSSGRAVPEQYF
V gene: TRBV4-1; J gene: TRBJ1-4; clone size: NA; D gene: NA; CDR3 DNA: TGCGCCAGCAGCCAAGGAATCGGACAGTTCAGGGGTGATGAAAAACTGTTTTTT; CDR3 protein: CASSQGIGQFRGDEKLFF
V gene: TRBV27; J gene: TRBJ2-7; clone size: NA; D gene: TRBD1; CDR3 DNA: TGTGCCAGCAGTTTAGGGACAGGGTCCTACGAGCAGTACTTC; CDR3 protein: CASSLGTGSYEQYF
V gene: TRBV9; J gene: TRBJ2-1; clone size: NA; D gene: TRBD1; CDR3 DNA: TGTGCCAGCTCCGGGACAGGGGCGAGCTACAATGAGCAGTTCTTC; CDR3 protein: CASSGTGASYNEQFF
V gene: TRBV7-3; J gene: TRBJ1-1; clone size: NA; D gene: TRBD1; CDR3 DNA: TGTGCCAGCAGCTTTGGACAGGGGGGGACTGAAGCTTTCTTT; CDR3 protein: CASSFGQGGTEAFF
V gene: TRBV6-1; J gene: TRBJ1-5; clone size: NA; D gene: NA; CDR3 DNA: TGTGCCAGCAGTGAATCAGGACTAGGAGACAATCAGCCCCAGCATTTT; CDR3 protein: CASSESGLGDNQPQHF
V gene: TRBV7-3; J gene: TRBJ2-7; clone size: NA; D gene: TRBD2; CDR3 DNA: TGTGCCAGCAGCTTAAATCCGGGAGGCTACGAGCAGTACTTC; CDR3 protein: CASSLNPGGYEQYF
V gene: TRBV6-4; J gene: TRBJ2-1; clone size: NA; D gene: TRBD2; CDR3 DNA: TGTGCCAGCAGTGCCGGGACTAGCAATGAGCAGTTCTTC; CDR3 protein: CASSAGTSNEQFF
V gene: TRBV14; J gene: TRBJ1-3; clone size: NA; D gene: NA; CDR3 DNA: TGTGCCAGCAGCCAAGAAGGGGGTGTCAGGGGCTCTGGAAACACCATATATTTT; CDR3 protein: CASSQEGGVRGSGNTIYF
V gene: TRBV7-9; J gene: TRBJ2-5; clone size: NA; D gene: TRBD2; CDR3 DNA: TGTGCCAGCAGCCTGTGGACTAGCGGGGAAGAGACCCAGTACTTC; CDR3 protein: CASSLWTSGEETQYF
V gene: TRBV20-1; J gene: TRBJ2-4; clone size: NA; D gene: NA; CDR3 DNA: TGCAGTGCTAGAGACAGTTCCATTCAGTACTTC; CDR3 protein: CSARDSSIQYF
V gene: TRBV6-4; J gene: TRBJ1-2; clone size: NA; D gene: NA; CDR3 DNA: TGTGCCACAAGACATCCTCCAGGGGTAGGCTACACCTTC; CDR3 protein: CATRHPPGVGYTF